The 15 T cell receptor beta chains given below trace back to one sample, sequenced in a study of blood T cell repertoires in COVID-19. The protocol was immunoSEQ multiplex PCR, while the TCRdb copy is restricted to in-frame clones and leaves out a portion. The sample contains 150,000 to 200,000 clones, just under 85% of which appear only once. Sample: peripheral blood. Receptors were obtained from a woman of 80 years or more with COVID-19, enrolled during active disease.

This clone was counted only a few times. V gene TRBV4-3 combines with J gene TRBJ2-7, with D perhaps TRBD2 (5 bases). V was trimmed by 1 base and J by 4 bases, leaving 17 bases between them. CDR3 length: 16 residues. Germline values: CDR1 LGHNA, CDR2 YSLEER. The CDR3 is CASSQGVTGSGYEQYF. The CDR3 DNA is TGCGCCAGCAGCCAAGGGGTGACTGGGAGCGGTTACGAGCAGTACTTC.

The chain carries TRBV3-1 (or the pseudogene TRBV3-2) and TRBJ1-4, with D uncertain. Trimming pared 4 bases from V and 4 bases from J, leaving 10 bases between. Germline V gene lookup returns CDR1 LGHDT and CDR2 YNNKEL (reference sequence). The CDR3 spans 14 residues. The CDR3 DNA reads TGTGCCAGCAGCCCGACAAACAGTAATGAAAAACTGTTTTTT. The encoded protein is CASSPTNSNEKLFF.

V gene TRBV3-1 (or the pseudogene TRBV3-2) combines with J gene TRBJ1-5; D gene ambiguous. The germline V gene has CDR1 LGHDT and CDR2 YNNKEL (reference sequence). The CDR3 sequence is 13 residues long. Trimming shortened V by 1 base and J by 5 bases, and 6 bases separated the two germline ends. The CDR3: CASSQAPHQPQHF. CDR3 DNA sequence: TGTGCCAGCAGCCAAGCTCCCCATCAGCCCCAGCATTTT.

CDR3 DNA sequence: TGTGCCAGCAGTTTTCAGGGGGCCTATGGCTACACCTTC. Translating gives CASSFQGAYGYTF. The V and J genes are TRBV12-3 or TRBV12-4 and TRBJ1-2, with TRBD1 identical over 8 bases. J was trimmed by 4 bases and V by 3 bases; bases with no gene match: 1. This CDR3 is 13 amino acids long.

The chain combines TRBV6-5 with TRBJ2-2; a weak D match, TRBD1 (6 bases). From germline, CDR1 is MNHEY and CDR2 SVGAGI. The V end lost 6 bases, the J end lost 2 bases, and 10 bases lay between the germline ends. The CDR3 is 14 residues long. CDR3 amino acids: CASSRGHNTGELFF. CDR3 coding DNA: TGTGCCAGCAGCCGGGGACACAACACCGGGGAGCTGTTTTTT.

The V gene is TRBV7-2, the J gene TRBJ2-1, with 11 nucleotides matching TRBD2. Germline CDR1 is SGHTA and CDR2 is FQGNSA. The trim removed 0 bases at V and 8 bases at J, leaving 3 bases unmatched. This CDR3 has 15 amino acids. The CDR3 reads CASSLAVAGGDEQFF. In DNA form, the CDR3 reads TGTGCCAGCAGCTTAGCAGTAGCGGGAGGGGATGAGCAGTTCTTC.

The chain recombines TRBV18 with TRBJ2-3; 7 bases fit TRBD2. Trimming removed 5 bases from V and 0 bases from J; junction bases left unmatched: 14. The CDR3 sequence is 18 residues long. Germline CDR1 reads KGHSH; CDR2 reads LQKENI. The CDR3 loop is CASSSIAGVATSTDTQYF. DNA for the CDR3: TGTGCCAGCTCATCCATCGCGGGGGTCGCAACTAGCACAGATACGCAGTATTTT.

CDR3 in amino acids: CASSLRTVYSNQPQHF. Here the CDR3 DNA reads TGTGCCAGCAGCCTCAGGACAGTTTATAGCAATCAGCCCCAGCATTTT. The chain has TRBV7-8 and TRBJ1-5, with D tentatively TRBD1 (6 bases). V was trimmed by 5 bases and J by 0 bases, leaving 14 bases between them. Per germline, CDR1 SGHVS and CDR2 FQNEAQ. This CDR3 has 16 residues. The entire variable domain, with the rest obtained from reference TRBV7-8 and TRBJ1-5, is as follows: GAGVSQSPRYKVAKRGQDVALRCDPISGHVSLFWYQQALGQGPEFLTYFQNEAQLDKSGLPSDRFFAERPEGSVSTLKIQRTQQEDSAVYLCASSLRTVYSNQPQHFGDGTRLSIL.

The chain is built from TRBV11-1 and TRBJ1-2; tentatively, D is TRBD1 (6 bases). CDR3 length: 15 residues. Germline CDR1 and CDR2: SGHAT and FQDESV (reference sequence). The V and J ends lost 3 bases and 7 bases respectively, with 18 bases between them. The CDR3 sequence is CASSLSGAQEGGYTF. In DNA, the CDR3 is TGTGCCAGCAGCTTGTCAGGGGCGCAAGAGGGTGGCTACACCTTC. Full variable domain (rest looked up from reference TRBV11-1 and TRBJ1-2): EAEVAQSPRYKITEKSQAVAFWCDPISGHATLYWYRQILGQGPELLVQFQDESVVDDSQLPKDRFSAERLKGVDSTLKIQPAELGDSAMYLCASSLSGAQEGGYTFGSGTRLTVV.

This chain connects TRBV2 to TRBJ1-5; 7 nucleotides line up with TRBD1. Trimming removed 7 bases from V and 5 bases from J; junction bases left unmatched: 5. The CDR3 has 13 amino acids. The germline CDR1 and CDR2 sequences are SNHLY and FYNNEI. CDR3: CASTRGVDQPQHF. DNA of the CDR3: TGTGCCAGCACCAGGGGGGTAGATCAGCCCCAGCATTTT.

The CDR3 coding sequence is TGCGCCAGCAGCCAAGCCCCAGGACTTAGCTACGAGCAGTACTTC. Translation gives CASSQAPGLSYEQYF. V gene TRBV4-1 combines with J gene TRBJ2-7; a weak D match, TRBD2 (5 bases). Germline V gene lookup returns CDR1 MGHRA and CDR2 YSYEKL. The germline V and J ends were trimmed by 1 base and 3 bases, with 13 bases remaining between them. The CDR3 totals 15 residues.

Note on this clone: Other DNA variants within this sample encode the same CDR3. V and J are TRBV9 and TRBJ2-3, with 9 bases lining up with TRBD2. The germline V gene encodes CDR1 SGDLS and CDR2 YYNGEE. V dropped 0 bases and J dropped 3; count of bases not matched to a gene: 2. This CDR3 spans 15 amino acids. CDR3 coding DNA: TGTGCCAGCAGCGTAGGCGGGAGGGGTACAGATACGCAGTATTTT. This gives the protein CASSVGGRGTDTQYF.

This clone appeared once. V gene TRBV7-2 combines with J gene TRBJ2-5; 8 nucleotides agree with TRBD1. Unmatched junction bases numbered 10, after V lost 3 bases and J lost 7 bases. Germline CDR1 reads SGHTA; CDR2 reads FQGNSA. The CDR3 totals 15 residues. CDR3 amino acids: CASSFGQGHLGTQYF. In DNA, the CDR3 is TGTGCCAGCAGCTTCGGACAGGGTCATCTTGGGACCCAGTACTTC.

This clone was seen a few times. The chain carries TRBV2 and TRBJ1-4; D may be TRBD1 (6 bases). In germline, CDR1 is SNHLY, CDR2 FYNNEI. The CDR3 runs to 14 residues. Trimming removed 6 bases at V and 5 bases at J, with 13 bases between. CDR3 in DNA: TGTGCCAGCAGGGAACAAAGGGGGAATGAAAAACTGTTTTTT. Its translation is CASREQRGNEKLFF. Drawing the rest from reference TRBV2 and TRBJ1-4, the complete variable domain is EPEVTQTPSHQVTQMGQEVILRCVPISNHLYFYWYRQILGQKVEFLVSFYNNEISEKSEIFDDQFSVERPDGSNFTLKIRSTKLEDSAMYFCASREQRGNEKLFFGSGTQLSVL.

This chain connects TRBV11-2 to TRBJ1-4; 10 nucleotides align to TRBD1. Per germline, CDR1 SGHAT and CDR2 FQNNGV. This CDR3 region has 15 residues. J gave up 8 bases and V 4 bases, and 7 bases lay outside the gene matches. The CDR3, as DNA: TGTGCCAGCAGCTCGGGACAGGGGAAGGGGGAAAAACTGTTTTTT. Encoded protein: CASSSGQGKGEKLFF.